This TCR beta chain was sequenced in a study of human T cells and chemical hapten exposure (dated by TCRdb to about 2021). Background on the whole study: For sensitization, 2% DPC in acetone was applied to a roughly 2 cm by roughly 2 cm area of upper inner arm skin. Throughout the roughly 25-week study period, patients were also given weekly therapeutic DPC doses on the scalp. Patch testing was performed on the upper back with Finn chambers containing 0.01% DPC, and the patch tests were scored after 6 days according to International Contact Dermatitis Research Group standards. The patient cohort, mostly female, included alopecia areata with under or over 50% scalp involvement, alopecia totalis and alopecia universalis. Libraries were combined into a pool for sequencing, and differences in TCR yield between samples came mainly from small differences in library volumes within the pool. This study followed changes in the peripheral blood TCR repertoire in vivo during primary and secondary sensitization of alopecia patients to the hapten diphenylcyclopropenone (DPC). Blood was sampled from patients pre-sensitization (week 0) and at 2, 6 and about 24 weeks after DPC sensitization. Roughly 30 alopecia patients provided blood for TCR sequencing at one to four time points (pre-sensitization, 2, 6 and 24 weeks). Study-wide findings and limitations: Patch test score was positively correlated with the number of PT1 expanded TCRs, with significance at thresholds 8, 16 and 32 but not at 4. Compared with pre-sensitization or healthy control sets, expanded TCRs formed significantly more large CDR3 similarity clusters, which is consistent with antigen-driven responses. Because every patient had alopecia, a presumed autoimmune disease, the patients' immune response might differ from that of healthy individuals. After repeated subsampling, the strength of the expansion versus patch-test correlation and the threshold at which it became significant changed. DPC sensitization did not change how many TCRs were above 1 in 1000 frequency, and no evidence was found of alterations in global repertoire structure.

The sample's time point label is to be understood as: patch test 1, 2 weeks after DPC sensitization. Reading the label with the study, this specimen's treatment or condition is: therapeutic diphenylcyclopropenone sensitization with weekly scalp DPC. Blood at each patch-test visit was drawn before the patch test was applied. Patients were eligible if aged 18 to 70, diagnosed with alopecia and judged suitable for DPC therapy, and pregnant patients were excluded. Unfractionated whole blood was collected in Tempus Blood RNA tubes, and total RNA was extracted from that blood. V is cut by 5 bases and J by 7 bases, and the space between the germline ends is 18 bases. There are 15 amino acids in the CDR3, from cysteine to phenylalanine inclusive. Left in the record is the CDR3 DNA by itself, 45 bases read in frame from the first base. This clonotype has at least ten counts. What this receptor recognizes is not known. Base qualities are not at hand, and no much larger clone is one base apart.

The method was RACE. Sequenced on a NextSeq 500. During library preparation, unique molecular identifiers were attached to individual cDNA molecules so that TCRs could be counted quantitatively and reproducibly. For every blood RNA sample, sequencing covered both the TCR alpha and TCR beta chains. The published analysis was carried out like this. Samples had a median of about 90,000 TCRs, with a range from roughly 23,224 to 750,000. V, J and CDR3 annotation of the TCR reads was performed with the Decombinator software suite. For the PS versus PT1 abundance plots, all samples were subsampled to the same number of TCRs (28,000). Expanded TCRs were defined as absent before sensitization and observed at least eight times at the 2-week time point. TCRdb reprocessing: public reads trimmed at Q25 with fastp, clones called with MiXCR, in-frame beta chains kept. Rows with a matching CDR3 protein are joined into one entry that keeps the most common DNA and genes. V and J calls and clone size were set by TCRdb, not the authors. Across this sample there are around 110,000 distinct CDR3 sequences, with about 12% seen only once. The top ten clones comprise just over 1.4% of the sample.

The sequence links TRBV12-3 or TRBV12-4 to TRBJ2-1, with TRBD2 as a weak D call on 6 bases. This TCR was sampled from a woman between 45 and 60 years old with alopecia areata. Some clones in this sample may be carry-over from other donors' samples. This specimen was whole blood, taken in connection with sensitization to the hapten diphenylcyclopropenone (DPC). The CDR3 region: CASSPQEGLRNEQFF. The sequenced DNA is TGTGCCAGCAGTCCCCAGGAGGGGCTACGGAATGAGCAGTTCTTC.